This T cell receptor (beta chain) originates from a study of beta chain features in type 1 diabetes. Study overall: Patients looked much like healthy donors when it came to age, gender and cell yields.

As regards this clone: The antigen is not known.

Study-level points and caveats: Moderately but significantly shorter TCRB CDR3s were found in Type 1 diabetes patients in all four CD4+ subsets. In patients and controls equally, PCR might favor templates that are shorter.

Every isolated RNA sample was fully reverse transcribed, so sequencing captured expressed TCRB transcripts. Produced via immunoSEQ multiplex PCR; TCRdb's table is partial and in-frame only. The table includes around 710,000 clones, roughly 12% detected once. Every single donor gave one heparinised blood draw, and these averaged around 110 mL. Sorting produced populations that all topped 95% purity. This CDR3 contains 14 residues. Germline V gives CDR1 MDHEN, CDR2 SYDVKM. V was clipped by 4 bases and J by 4 bases, with 14 bases between them. Sequenced input: naive CD4+ T cells from blood. V usage is TRBV28 and J usage is TRBJ2-7, with a possible D match to TRBD1 (6 bases). This clonotype was obtained from a man aged 25-40 years with type 1 diabetes. The CDR3 DNA follows: TGTGCCAGCAGTTCAGGGGTAGGCCCTTACGAGCAGTACTTC. It is translated as CASSSGVGPYEQYF.